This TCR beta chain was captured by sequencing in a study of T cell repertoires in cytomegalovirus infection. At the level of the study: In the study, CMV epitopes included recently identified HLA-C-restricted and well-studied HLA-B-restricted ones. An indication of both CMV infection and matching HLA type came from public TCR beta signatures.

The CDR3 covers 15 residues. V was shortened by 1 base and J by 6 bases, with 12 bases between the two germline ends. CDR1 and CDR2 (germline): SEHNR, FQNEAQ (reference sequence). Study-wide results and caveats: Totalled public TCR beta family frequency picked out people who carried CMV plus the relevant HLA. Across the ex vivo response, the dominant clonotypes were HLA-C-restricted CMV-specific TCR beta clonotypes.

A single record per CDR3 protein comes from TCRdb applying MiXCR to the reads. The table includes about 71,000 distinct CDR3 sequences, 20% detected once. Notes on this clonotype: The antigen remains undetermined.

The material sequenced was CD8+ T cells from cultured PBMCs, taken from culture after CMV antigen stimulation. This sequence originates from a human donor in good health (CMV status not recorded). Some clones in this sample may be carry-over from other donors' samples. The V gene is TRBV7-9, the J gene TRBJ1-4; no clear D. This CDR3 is CASSLGRVEDEKLFF. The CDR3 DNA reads TGTGCCAGCAGCTTAGGGCGGGTCGAGGATGAAAAACTGTTTTTT. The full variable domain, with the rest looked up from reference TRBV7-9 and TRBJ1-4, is DTGVSQNPRHKITKRGQNVTFRCDPISEHNRLYWYRQTLGQGPEFLTYFQNEAQLEKSRLLSDRFSAERPKGSFSTLEIQRTEQGDSAMYLCASSLGRVEDEKLFFGSGTQLSVL.